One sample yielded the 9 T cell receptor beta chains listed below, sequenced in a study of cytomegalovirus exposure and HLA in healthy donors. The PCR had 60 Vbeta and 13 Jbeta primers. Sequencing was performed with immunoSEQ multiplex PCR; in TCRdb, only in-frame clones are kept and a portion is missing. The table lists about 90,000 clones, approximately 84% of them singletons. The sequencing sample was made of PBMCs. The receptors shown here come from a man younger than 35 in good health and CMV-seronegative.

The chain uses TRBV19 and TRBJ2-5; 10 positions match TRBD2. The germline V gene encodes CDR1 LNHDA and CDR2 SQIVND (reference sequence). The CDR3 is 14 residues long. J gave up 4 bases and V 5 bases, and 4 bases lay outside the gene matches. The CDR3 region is CASSLAGVGETQYF. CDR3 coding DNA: TGTGCCAGTAGTCTAGCGGGAGTGGGAGAGACCCAGTACTTC.

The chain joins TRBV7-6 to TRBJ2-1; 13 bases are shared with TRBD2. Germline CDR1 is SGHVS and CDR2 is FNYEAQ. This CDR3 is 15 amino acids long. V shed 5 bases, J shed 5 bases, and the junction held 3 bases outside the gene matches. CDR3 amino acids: CASSRGLAGDNEQFF. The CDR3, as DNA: TGTGCCAGCAGCCGAGGACTAGCGGGAGACAATGAGCAGTTCTTC.

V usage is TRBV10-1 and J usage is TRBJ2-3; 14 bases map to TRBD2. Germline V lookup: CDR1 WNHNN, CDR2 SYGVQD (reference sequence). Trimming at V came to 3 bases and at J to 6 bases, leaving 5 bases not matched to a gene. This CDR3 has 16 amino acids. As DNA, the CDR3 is TGCGCCAGCAGTGACGGGACTAGCGGGAGCGGCGATACGCAGTATTTT. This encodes CASSDGTSGSGDTQYF.

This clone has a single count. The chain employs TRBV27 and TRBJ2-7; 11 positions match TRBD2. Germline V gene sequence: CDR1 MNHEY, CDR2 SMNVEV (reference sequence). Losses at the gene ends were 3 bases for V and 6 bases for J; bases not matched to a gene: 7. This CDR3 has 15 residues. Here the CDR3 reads CASSFSTSGSSEQYF. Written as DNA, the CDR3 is TGTGCCAGCAGTTTTTCTACTAGCGGGAGTAGCGAGCAGTACTTC.

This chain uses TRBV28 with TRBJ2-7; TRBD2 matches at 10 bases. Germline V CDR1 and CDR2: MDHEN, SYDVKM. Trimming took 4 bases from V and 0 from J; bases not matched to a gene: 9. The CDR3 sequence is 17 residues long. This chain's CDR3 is CASSSTGLALRSYEQYF. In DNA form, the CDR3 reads TGTGCCAGCAGTTCCACGGGACTAGCGCTCCGCTCCTACGAGCAGTACTTC.

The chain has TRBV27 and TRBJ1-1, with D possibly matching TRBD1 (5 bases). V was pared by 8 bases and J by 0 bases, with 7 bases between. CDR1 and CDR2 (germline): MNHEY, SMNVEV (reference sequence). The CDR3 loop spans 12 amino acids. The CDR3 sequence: CASGTVNTEAFF. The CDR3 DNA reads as TGTGCCAGCGGGACTGTGAACACTGAAGCTTTCTTT.

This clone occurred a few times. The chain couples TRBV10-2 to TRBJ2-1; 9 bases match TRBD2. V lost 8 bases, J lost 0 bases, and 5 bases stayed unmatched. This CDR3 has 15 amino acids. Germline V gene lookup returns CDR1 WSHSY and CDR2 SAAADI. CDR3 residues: CASRTSESSYNEQFF. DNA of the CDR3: TGCGCCAGCCGGACTAGCGAGAGCTCCTACAATGAGCAGTTCTTC.

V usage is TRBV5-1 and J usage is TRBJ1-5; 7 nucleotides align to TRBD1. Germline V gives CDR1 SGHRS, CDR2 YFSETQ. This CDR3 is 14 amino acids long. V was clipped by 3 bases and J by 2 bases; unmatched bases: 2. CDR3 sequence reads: CASSSTGGNQPQHF. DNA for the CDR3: TGCGCCAGCAGCTCAACAGGGGGCAATCAGCCCCAGCATTTT. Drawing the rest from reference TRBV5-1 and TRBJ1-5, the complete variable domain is KAGVTQTPRYLIKTRGQQVTLSCSPISGHRSVSWYQQTPGQGLQFLFEYFSETQRNKGNFPGRFSGRQFSNSRSEMNVSTLELGDSALYLCASSSTGGNQPQHFGDGTRLSIL.

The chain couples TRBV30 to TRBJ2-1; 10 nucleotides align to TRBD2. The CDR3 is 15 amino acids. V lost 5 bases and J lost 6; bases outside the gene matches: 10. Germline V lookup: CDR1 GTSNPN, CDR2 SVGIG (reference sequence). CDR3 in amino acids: CAWGRGLAFFNEQFF. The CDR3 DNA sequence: TGTGCCTGGGGAAGGGGACTAGCGTTTTTCAATGAGCAGTTCTTC.